The clone carrying this TCR beta chain was found once. The data are from a study of shared clonotypes between healthy human individuals. TCRdb's copy holds only in-frame clones and misses some; the assay was immunoSEQ multiplex PCR. The sample has over a million clones, approximately 78% seen once; the top ten hold more than 0.55%. The CDR3 has 16 residues. Trimming took off 6 bases at V and 2 bases at J, with 19 bases between the two ends. Germline CDR1 and CDR2: MNHEY and SMNVEV (reference sequence). The receptor was isolated from a man aged 18 to 30 in good health. Some clones in this sample may be carry-over from other donors' samples. Sequenced input: memory CD4+ T cells from PBMCs. The subset is: CD45RA-negative fraction. The chain has TRBV27 and TRBJ1-1; D call uncertain. The DNA of the CDR3 is TGTGCCAGCAGCCCGGACGTAAAGAGAAGAAACACTGAAGCTTTCTTT. This translates into CASSPDVKRRNTEAFF.